This TCR beta chain is drawn from a study of CD8 T cells in Susac syndrome. RNA totalling roughly 0.5 to 1 ug underwent reverse transcription with random hexamers. TCRdb reprocessed the immunoSEQ multiplex PCR reads via MiXCR and lists one record per CDR3 protein. In the table there are 150,000 to 190,000 distinct CDR3 sequences, approximately 94% of which are singletons. Sequencing of TCR beta covered CD8+ and CD4+ T cells obtained from blood. The patients serving as multiple sclerosis controls were treatment-naive. They had stable or active relapsing-remitting disease and fulfilled revised McDonald criteria. CDR1 SGHAT and CDR2 FQNNGV come from the germline V gene. The ends were cut back, 1 base at V and 3 bases at J, with 7 bases in the middle. The CDR3 is 14 amino acids.

Sequencing was performed on CD8+ T cells from PBMCs. The TCR was taken from a human donor with multiple sclerosis. This chain connects TRBV11-2 to TRBJ2-1; D call uncertain. The CDR3 nucleotides are TGTGCCAGCAGCTTAGTAGCCCGCTACAATGAGCAGTTCTTC. Translating it yields CASSLVARYNEQFF.